Listed below are T cell receptor beta chains from one sample, sequenced in a study of T cell repertoires in cytomegalovirus infection. TCRdb itself ran the reads through MiXCR, one entry per CDR3 protein. The table shows about 300,000 distinct CDR3 sequences, with roughly 9.3% occurring only once. The material sequenced was PBMCs. The receptor set was obtained from a human donor in good health (CMV status not recorded). Some clones in this sample may be carry-over from other donors' samples. CDR3s leave out the opening cysteine and the closing phenylalanine or tryptophan. For some rows the clone size is stated as once, few or many, or as a class when expanded; others skip it.

v_gene	j_gene	abundance	CDR3aa
TRBV12-3/TRBV12-4	TRBJ2-1	many	ASSPDLYNEQF
TRBV5-4	TRBJ2-1	many	ASSALAGMYNEQF
TRBV20-1	TRBJ2-1	NA	SATTSGYNEQF
TRBV18	TRBJ2-2	many	ASSPKTESGELF
TRBV20-1	TRBJ2-3	few	SARDSGRGADTQY
TRBV6-6	TRBJ2-1	many	ASSYSRNRGYNEQF
TRBV20-1	TRBJ1-1	many	SASWEGKNTEAF
TRBV20-1	TRBJ1-1	NA	SAPGTMNTEAF
TRBV12-3/TRBV12-4	TRBJ1-6	few	ASAAQGALSYNSPLH
TRBV13	TRBJ2-3	NA	ASSSDVSTTDNTQY
TRBV7-3	TRBJ2-2	many	ASSRQGKNTGELF
TRBV7-8	TRBJ1-1	many	ASSLERRGLTEAF
TRBV7-2	TRBJ2-5	many	ASSSSGGRGTQY
TRBV7-2	TRBJ2-5	many	ASSSGGLAGETQY
TRBV12-3/TRBV12-4	TRBJ2-5	many	ATRTDGGALETQY
TRBV28	TRBJ1-2	NA	ASSLRAGGFFDFGYT
TRBV4-1	TRBJ2-5	many	ASSQDRGEQETQY
TRBV2	TRBJ2-1	few	ASSEVREQF
TRBV4-1	TRBJ1-2	many	ASSQTPSNYGYT
TRBV7-9	TRBJ1-2	many	ASSLEGYT
TRBV12-3/TRBV12-4	TRBJ1-5	many	ASSKDRGNQPQH
TRBV5-1	TRBJ2-5	few	ASSSTNEETQY
TRBV5-4	TRBJ2-1	NA	ASSFPGTGGNEQF
TRBV12-5	TRBJ1-5	many	ASGLDPEYSNQPQH
TRBV11-2	TRBJ1-2	many	ASSYTGFDGYT
TRBV20-1	TRBJ2-3	many	SARDRDRGRDTQY
TRBV20-1	TRBJ2-1	many	SARDQGAPSYNEQF
TRBV2	TRBJ2-1	many	ASSGWDASSYNEQF
TRBV18	TRBJ1-1	NA	ASSPPGVANTEAF
TRBV7-9	TRBJ2-5	NA	ASSPSRAQETQY
TRBV5-1	TRBJ2-3	many	ASSLTGVDADTQY
TRBV7-2	TRBJ2-1	many	ATSDRTLFFNNEQF
TRBV28	TRBJ2-5	few	ASSPIYRETAETQY
TRBV7-8	TRBJ2-2	many	ASSTGRVGELF
TRBV20-1	TRBJ2-5	few	SAPAGPQETQY
TRBV7-2	TRBJ2-1	many	ASSLAGQYNEQF
TRBV6-1	TRBJ2-7	many	ASSSSGTPY
TRBV20-1	TRBJ2-2	many	SARPQRIPGELF
TRBV5-4	TRBJ2-3	many	ASRGLAGGRTDTQY
TRBV20-1	TRBJ2-7	many	SARPGLAGSYEQY
TRBV7-2	TRBJ2-1	many	ASSLDRGSNEQF